The rows below give T cell receptor beta chains drawn from one sample of a study of blood T cell repertoires in COVID-19. This table comes from immunoSEQ multiplex PCR, and its TCRdb copy is limited to in-frame clones, with some not included. Of fewer than 85,000 clones listed, 80% to 95% are singletons. The sample comprised peripheral blood. These receptors originate from a woman between 45 and 60 years old in a cohort sampled during active COVID-19. CDR3s include the opening cysteine and the closing phenylalanine or tryptophan. A D gene is named only where the DNA matches it firmly. The listing skips clone size in some rows; elsewhere it reads once, few, many or a size class.

CDR3: CASSMDYTGELFF; DNA: TGTGCCAGCAGCATGGACTACACCGGGGAGCTGTTTTTT; length: 13; size: .; V: TRBV7-9; D: .; J: TRBJ2-2
CDR3: CASRLAGAGTDTQYF; DNA: TGTGCCAGCAGGCTGGCGGGAGCAGGAACAGATACGCAGTATTTT; length: 15; size: .; V: TRBV6-5; D: TRBD2; J: TRBJ2-3
CDR3: CASSPTGGNQPQHF; DNA: TGTGCCAGCAGCCCCACAGGGGGCAATCAGCCCCAGCATTTT; length: 14; size: .; V: TRBV3-1/TRBV3-2; D: TRBD1; J: TRBJ1-5
CDR3: CASSQRQLNEKLFF; DNA: TGTGCCAGCAGCCAACGACAACTTAATGAAAAACTGTTTTTT; length: 14; size: .; V: TRBV5-5; D: .; J: TRBJ1-4
CDR3: CASSTRTDTQYF; DNA: TGTGCCAGCAGCACTCGCACAGATACGCAGTATTTT; length: 12; size: .; V: TRBV11-3; D: .; J: TRBJ2-3
CDR3: CASSISRTVRGYTF; DNA: TGTGCCAGCAGCATATCCCGGACAGTACGGGGCTACACCTTC; length: 14; size: .; V: TRBV7-2; D: .; J: TRBJ1-2
CDR3: CASSPTGTGVDTEAFF; DNA: TGTGCCAGCAGTCCGACCGGGACAGGGGTTGACACTGAAGCTTTCTTT; length: 16; size: once; V: TRBV28; D: TRBD1; J: TRBJ1-1
CDR3: CASSQDGRGYTF; DNA: TGTGCCAGCAGCCAAGATGGCAGGGGCTACACCTTC; length: 12; size: .; V: TRBV3-1/TRBV3-2; D: .; J: TRBJ1-2
CDR3: CASSQELAGARIGFF; DNA: TGCGCCAGCAGCCAAGAACTAGCGGGAGCTAGGATAGGGTTCTTC; length: 15; size: .; V: TRBV4-1; D: TRBD2; J: TRBJ2-1
CDR3: CAISESKRSNTEAFF; DNA: TGTGCCATCAGTGAGTCGAAGAGATCCAACACTGAAGCTTTCTTT; length: 15; size: .; V: TRBV10-3; D: .; J: TRBJ1-1
CDR3: CASSQGAVFSGNTIYF; DNA: TGCGCCAGCAGCCAAGGGGCAGTGTTCTCTGGAAACACCATATATTTT; length: 16; size: .; V: TRBV4-1; D: .; J: TRBJ1-3
CDR3: CASSFAATGVDTGELFF; DNA: TGTGCCAGCAGTTTCGCAGCGACAGGGGTCGACACCGGGGAGCTGTTTTTT; length: 17; size: .; V: TRBV28; D: TRBD1; J: TRBJ2-2
CDR3: CASSLIDRANSPLHF; DNA: TGTGCCAGCAGTTTAATCGACAGGGCTAATTCACCCCTCCACTTT; length: 15; size: .; V: TRBV28; D: TRBD1; J: TRBJ1-6
CDR3: CASSLARDSFYGYTF; DNA: TGTGCCAGCAGCTTAGCCCGGGACAGCTTCTATGGCTACACCTTC; length: 15; size: .; V: TRBV7-2; D: TRBD1; J: TRBJ1-2
CDR3: CASSPDRDELFF; DNA: TGCGCCAGCAGCCCCGACAGGGATGAGCTGTTTTTT; length: 12; size: .; V: TRBV5-1; D: TRBD1; J: TRBJ2-2
CDR3: CASSISGGGQPQHF; DNA: TGTGCCAGTAGTATATCAGGGGGCGGTCAGCCCCAGCATTTT; length: 14; size: .; V: TRBV19; D: TRBD1; J: TRBJ1-5
CDR3: CASSVGTGANYGYTF; DNA: TGTGCCAGCAGCGTCGGGACAGGGGCTAACTATGGCTACACCTTC; length: 15; size: .; V: TRBV9; D: TRBD1; J: TRBJ1-2
CDR3: CASSGTTGSKAYEQYF; DNA: TGCGCCAGCAGTGGCACGACAGGGAGTAAGGCTTACGAGCAGTACTTC; length: 16; size: .; V: TRBV10-2; D: TRBD1; J: TRBJ2-7
CDR3: CASTYRQTSGYNEQFF; DNA: TGTGCCAGCACTTATCGACAGACTAGCGGGTACAATGAGCAGTTCTTC; length: 16; size: .; V: TRBV27; D: TRBD2; J: TRBJ2-1
CDR3: CASSTTAGGPGETQYF; DNA: TGCGCCAGCAGCACCACAGCGGGAGGGCCGGGGGAGACCCAGTACTTC; length: 16; size: .; V: TRBV5-1; D: TRBD2; J: TRBJ2-5
CDR3: CASSIPVLNTPLHF; DNA: TGTGCCAGTAGTATACCGGTGCTAAATACACCCCTCCACTTT; length: 14; size: .; V: TRBV19; D: .; J: TRBJ1-6
CDR3: CASRGRDRGYGYTF; DNA: TGTGCCAGCAGGGGCCGGGACAGGGGGTATGGCTACACCTTC; length: 14; size: .; V: TRBV28; D: TRBD1; J: TRBJ1-2
CDR3: CASSLLAGAGELFF; DNA: TGTGCCAGCAGTCTCCTAGCGGGAGCCGGGGAGCTGTTTTTT; length: 14; size: .; V: TRBV28; D: TRBD2; J: TRBJ2-2
CDR3: CASSLEGQETQYF; DNA: TGTGCCAGCAGCTTGGAGGGGCAAGAGACCCAGTACTTC; length: 13; size: .; V: TRBV5-5; D: .; J: TRBJ2-5
CDR3: CASRDSQETQYF; DNA: TGTGCCAGCAGGGACAGCCAAGAGACCCAGTACTTC; length: 12; size: few; V: TRBV3-1/TRBV3-2; D: .; J: TRBJ2-5
CDR3: CASSPKREPTQYF; DNA: TGTGCCAGCAGTCCCAAGCGGGAACCTACGCAGTATTTT; length: 13; size: .; V: TRBV12-3/TRBV12-4; D: TRBD2; J: TRBJ2-3
CDR3: CACQQGLYNEQFF; DNA: TGTGCCTGTCAACAGGGGTTGTACAATGAGCAGTTCTTC; length: 13; size: .; V: TRBV19; D: TRBD1; J: TRBJ2-1
CDR3: CASSLEPGGSAFF; DNA: TGTGCCAGCAGCTTAGAGCCGGGGGGGTCGGCTTTCTTT; length: 13; size: .; V: TRBV11-3; D: .; J: TRBJ1-1
CDR3: CASSLRETTDTQYF; DNA: TGTGCCAGCAGCCTCCGGGAGACCACAGATACGCAGTATTTT; length: 14; size: few; V: TRBV7-9; D: .; J: TRBJ2-3
CDR3: CASSPGQGSNIQYF; DNA: TGTGCCAGCAGCCCGGGACAGGGATCGAACATTCAGTACTTC; length: 14; size: once; V: TRBV5-7; D: TRBD1; J: TRBJ2-4
CDR3: CASSLVEGADGYTF; DNA: TGTGCCAGCAGCTTAGTAGAGGGGGCGGATGGCTACACCTTC; length: 14; size: .; V: TRBV7-9; D: TRBD1; J: TRBJ1-2
CDR3: CASSSTSRWDTQYF; DNA: TGCGCCAGCAGCTCGACTAGCCGGTGGGATACGCAGTATTTT; length: 14; size: .; V: TRBV5-1; D: TRBD2; J: TRBJ2-3
CDR3: CASSFERGTGNTIYF; DNA: TGTGCCAGCAGCTTTGAAAGGGGCACTGGAAACACCATATATTTT; length: 15; size: .; V: TRBV11-2; D: .; J: TRBJ1-3
CDR3: CASRAGTENTEAFF; DNA: TGTGCCAGTAGGGCCGGGACAGAGAACACTGAAGCTTTCTTT; length: 14; size: .; V: TRBV19; D: TRBD1; J: TRBJ1-1